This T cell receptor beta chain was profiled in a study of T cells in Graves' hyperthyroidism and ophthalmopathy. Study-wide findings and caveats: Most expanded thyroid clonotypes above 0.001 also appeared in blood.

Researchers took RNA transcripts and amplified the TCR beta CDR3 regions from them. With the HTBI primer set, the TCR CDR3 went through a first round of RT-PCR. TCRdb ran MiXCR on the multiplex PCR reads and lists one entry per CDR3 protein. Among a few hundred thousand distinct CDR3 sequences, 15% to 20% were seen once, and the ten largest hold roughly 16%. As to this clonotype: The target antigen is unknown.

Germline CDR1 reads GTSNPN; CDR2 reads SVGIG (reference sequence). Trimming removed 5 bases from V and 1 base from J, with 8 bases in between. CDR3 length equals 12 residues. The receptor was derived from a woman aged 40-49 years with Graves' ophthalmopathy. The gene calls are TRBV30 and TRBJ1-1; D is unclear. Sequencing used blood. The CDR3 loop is CAWQNRNTEAFF. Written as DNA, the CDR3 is TGTGCCTGGCAGAACAGGAACACTGAAGCTTTCTTT.